A selection of T cell receptor beta chains follows, all from one sample in a study of OX40 agonist ivuxolimab in advanced cancers. Libraries were prepared by immunoSEQ multiplex PCR; TCRdb keeps only in-frame clonotypes and omits some of them. The data contain roughly 71,000 clones, roughly four fifths of them singletons. The sequencing here drew on CD4+ or CD8+ T cells sorted from blood, taken in a trial of the OX40 agonist ivuxolimab. All receptors come from an adult with an advanced solid tumor such as melanoma, head and neck, liver or kidney cancer. Both conserved end residues are part of each CDR3. Each record gives: J gene, CDR3 length, clone size, V gene, D gene, CDR3 DNA, CDR3 protein. The D gene is left open where the match is weak. Only part of the rows carry a size: once, few, many, or a class if the clone is expanded.

>TRBJ1-1|15|-|TRBV27|TRBD1
TGTGCCAGCAGTTTATACCCGGACAGGGGGCAATTGGCTTTCTTT
CASSLYPDRGQLAFF
>TRBJ2-1|16|-|TRBV11-3|TRBD2
TGTGCCAGCAGCTTTAGCGGGACTCGTCGGGTCAATGAGCAGTTCTTC
CASSFSGTRRVNEQFF
>TRBJ2-3|11|-|TRBV20-1|-
TGCAGTGCTAGCAAACTAGATACGCAGTATTTT
CSASKLDTQYF
>TRBJ2-1|15|-|TRBV7-7|-
TGTGCTAGCAGCGTCGGAGGAAGCTCCTACAATGAGCAGTTCTTC
CASSVGGSSYNEQFF
>TRBJ1-2|14|once|TRBV10-2|-
TGCGCCAGCAGCCTACCAGGGAGGGAAGATGGCTACACCTTC
CASSLPGREDGYTF
>TRBJ1-4|15|once|TRBV6-1|TRBD1
TGTGCCAGCAGTGAAGAAGAGGGGACAGATGAAAAACTGTTTTTT
CASSEEEGTDEKLFF
>TRBJ1-5|15|-|TRBV10-2|-
TGCGCCAGCACCGACCAGGGGACCCTAGATCAGCCCCAGCATTTT
CASTDQGTLDQPQHF
>TRBJ1-1|12|-|TRBV27|-
TGTGCCAGCAGAGTTGTTGAAGGTGAAGCTTTCTTT
CASRVVEGEAFF
>TRBJ2-3|16|-|TRBV5-8|TRBD2
TGTGCCAGCAACGCCGGAGGGACTAGCGGGGTAGATACGCAGTATTTT
CASNAGGTSGVDTQYF
>TRBJ1-2|14|few|TRBV18|TRBD1
TGTGCCAGCTCACTAATTCCAGGGGGCTCTGGCTACACCTTC
CASSLIPGGSGYTF
>TRBJ1-4|15|few|TRBV6-5|TRBD1
TGTGCCAGCAGTACCTGGGACAGGGGTTTTGAAAAACTGTTTTTT
CASSTWDRGFEKLFF